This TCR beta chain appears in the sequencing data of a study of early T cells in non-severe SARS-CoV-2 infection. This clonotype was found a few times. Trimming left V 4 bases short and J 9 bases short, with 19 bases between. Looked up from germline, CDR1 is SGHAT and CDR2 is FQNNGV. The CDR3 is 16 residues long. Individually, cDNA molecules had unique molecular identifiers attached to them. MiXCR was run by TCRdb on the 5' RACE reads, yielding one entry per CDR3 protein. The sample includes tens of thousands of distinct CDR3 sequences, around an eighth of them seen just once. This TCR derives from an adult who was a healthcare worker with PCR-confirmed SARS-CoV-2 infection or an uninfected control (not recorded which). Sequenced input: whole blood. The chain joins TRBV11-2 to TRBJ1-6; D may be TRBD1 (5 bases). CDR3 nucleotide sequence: TGTGCCAGCAGCTCGATAAGGGACTCTGAGAGTTCACCCCTCCACTTT. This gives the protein CASSSIRDSESSPLHF. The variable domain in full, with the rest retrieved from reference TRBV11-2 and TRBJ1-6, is EAGVAQSPRYKIIEKRQSVAFWCNPISGHATLYWYQQILGQGPKLLIQFQNNGVVDDSQLPKDRFSAERLKGVDSTLKIQPAKLEDSAVYLCASSSIRDSESSPLHFGNGTRLTVT.